This TCR beta chain was recovered during a study of shared clonotypes between healthy human individuals. Note on this clone: The antigen is undetermined.

Methods used by the authors: ImmunoSEQ junction-only sequences lacked quality scores, so their filtering differed. Assay used: immunoSEQ multiplex PCR; TCRdb lists only in-frame clones, some missing. That table supplies the V and J calls and clone size; D and trimming were determined from the DNA. The sample records around 510,000 clones, more than 95% being singletons. Looked up from germline, CDR1 is KGHSH and CDR2 is LQKENI. There are 16 residues in the CDR3. The J segment lost 1 base and the V segment lost 6 bases, leaving 8 bases of the junction unmatched. Points from the study as a whole: Naive subsets usually exceeded memory subsets in estimated richness. The generation probabilities recorded for non-shared clonotypes fell below those of clonotypes shared by all four donors.

All participating donors were Caucasian adults from Nashville, Tennessee. Input material: naive CD4+ T cells sorted from blood. The sample's subset: CD45RA+ positively selected. The TCR was taken from a young woman in good health. The chain joins TRBV18 to TRBJ2-2; 7 bases agree with TRBD2. In DNA form, the CDR3 reads TGTGCCAGCTCTCCGATAGCGGGTCAGAACACCGGGGAGCTGTTTTTT. Translating gives CASSPIAGQNTGELFF.